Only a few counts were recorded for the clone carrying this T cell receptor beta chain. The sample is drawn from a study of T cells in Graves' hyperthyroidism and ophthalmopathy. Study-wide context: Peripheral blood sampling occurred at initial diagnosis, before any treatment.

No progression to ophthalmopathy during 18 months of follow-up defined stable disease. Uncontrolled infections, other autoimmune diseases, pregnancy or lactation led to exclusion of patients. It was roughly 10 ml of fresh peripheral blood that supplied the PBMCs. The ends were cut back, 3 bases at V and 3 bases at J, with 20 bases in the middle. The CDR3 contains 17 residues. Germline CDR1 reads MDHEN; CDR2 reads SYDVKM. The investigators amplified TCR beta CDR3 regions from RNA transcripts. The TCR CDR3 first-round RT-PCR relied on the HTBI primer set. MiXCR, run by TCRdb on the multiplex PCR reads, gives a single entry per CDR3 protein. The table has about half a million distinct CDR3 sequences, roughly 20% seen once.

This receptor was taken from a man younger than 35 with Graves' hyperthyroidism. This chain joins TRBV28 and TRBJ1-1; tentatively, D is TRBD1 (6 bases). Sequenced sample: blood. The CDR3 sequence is CASSFLSPAGGDTEAFF. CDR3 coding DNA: TGTGCCAGCAGTTTTTTAAGTCCGGCTGGGGGCGACACTGAAGCTTTCTTT.